The present entry profiles one T cell receptor beta chain with its context. The sample originates from a study of blood T cell repertoires in COVID-19. Study in general: Acute and convalescent COVID-19 specimens originated in the United States, Italy and Spain.

Methods used by the authors: Reference gene primer amplification gave estimated nucleated cell counts. Profiled with immunoSEQ multiplex PCR; TCRdb holds only in-frame clones, not every one. V, J and clone size are those of that table, while D and trimming were read from the DNA. The sample holds under 150,000 clones, under 90% seen once. The sequence was obtained from a woman aged 60-75 years with active or convalescent COVID-19. The specimen sequenced was peripheral blood.

Here the CDR3 DNA reads TGTGCCAGCAGCTTGGTCACTAGCGGGAGAAGGACCGGGGAGCTGTTTTTT. The encoded protein is CASSLVTSGRRTGELFF. The chain recombines TRBV5-6 with TRBJ2-2; the match to TRBD2 covers 11 bases. The germline V gene encodes CDR1 SGHDT and CDR2 YYEEEE. Trimming removed 0 bases from V and 5 bases from J; junction bases left unmatched: 6. The length of the CDR3 is 17 residues.